The following is a T cell receptor beta chain sequence with its context. This sample stems from a study of blood T cell repertoires in COVID-19. The overall study: Acute-phase and convalescent COVID-19 samples originated in the United States, Italy and Spain. T cells, B-cell-depleted T cells, or PBMCs provided the cDNA or gDNA that served as material.

TCRdb's copy holds only in-frame clones and misses some; the assay was immunoSEQ multiplex PCR. There are roughly 230,000 clones in the sample; just under 85% occur only once, and 6% to 7% lies in the top ten. The source is a woman aged 55-70 years with active or convalescent COVID-19. The sample taken for sequencing was peripheral blood.

The chain's CDR3 is CASTSGGAYNEQFF. CDR3 nucleotide sequence: TGCGCCAGCACAAGCGGGGGGGCCTACAATGAGCAGTTCTTC. J is TRBJ2-1 and V is TRBV5-1, with TRBD2 matching over 10 bases. The ends lost 6 bases at V and 2 bases at J; junction bases unmatched: 2. The CDR3 totals 14 residues. Germline CDR1 reads SGHRS; CDR2 reads YFSETQ.